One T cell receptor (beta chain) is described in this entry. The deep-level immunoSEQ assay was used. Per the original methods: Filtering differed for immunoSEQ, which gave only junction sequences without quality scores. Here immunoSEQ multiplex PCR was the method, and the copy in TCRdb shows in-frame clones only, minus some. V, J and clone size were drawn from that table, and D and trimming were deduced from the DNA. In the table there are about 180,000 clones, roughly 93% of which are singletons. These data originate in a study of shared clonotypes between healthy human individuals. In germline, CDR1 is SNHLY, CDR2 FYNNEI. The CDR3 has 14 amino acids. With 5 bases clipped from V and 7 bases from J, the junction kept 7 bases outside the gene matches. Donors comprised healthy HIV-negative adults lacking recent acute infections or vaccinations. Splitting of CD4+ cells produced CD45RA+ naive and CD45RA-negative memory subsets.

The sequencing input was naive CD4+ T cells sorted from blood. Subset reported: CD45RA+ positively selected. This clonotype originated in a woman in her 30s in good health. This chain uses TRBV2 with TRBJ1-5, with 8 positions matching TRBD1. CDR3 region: CASSTDRGSQPQHF. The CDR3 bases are TGTGCCAGCAGTACAGACAGGGGTTCCCAGCCCCAGCATTTT.